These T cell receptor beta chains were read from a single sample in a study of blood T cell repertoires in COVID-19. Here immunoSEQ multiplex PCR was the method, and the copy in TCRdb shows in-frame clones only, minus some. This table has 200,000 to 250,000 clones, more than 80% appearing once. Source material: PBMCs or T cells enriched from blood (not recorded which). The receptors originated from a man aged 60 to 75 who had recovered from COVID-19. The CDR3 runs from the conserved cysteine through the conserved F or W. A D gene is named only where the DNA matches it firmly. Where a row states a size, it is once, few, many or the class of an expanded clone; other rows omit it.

CDR3 protein: CASSLGGNSPLHF
CDR3 DNA: TGTGCCAGCAGCTTGGGCGGGAACTCACCCCTCCACTTT
J gene: TRBJ1-6
V gene: TRBV5-4
D gene: NA
clone size: NA

CDR3 protein: CAISGDRGNTEAFF
CDR3 DNA: TGTGCCATCAGTGGGGACAGGGGGAACACTGAAGCTTTCTTT
J gene: TRBJ1-1
V gene: TRBV10-3
D gene: TRBD1
clone size: NA

CDR3 protein: CASSLGQSNTEAFF
CDR3 DNA: TGTGCCAGCAGCTTGGGGCAATCGAACACTGAAGCTTTCTTT
J gene: TRBJ1-1
V gene: TRBV7-9
D gene: NA
clone size: once

CDR3 protein: CASSLVRGEQYF
CDR3 DNA: TGTGCCAGCAGTTTGGTAAGAGGGGAGCAGTACTTC
J gene: TRBJ2-7
V gene: TRBV12-3/TRBV12-4
D gene: NA
clone size: NA

CDR3 protein: CASSLNSQGTTNEKLFF
CDR3 DNA: TGCGCCAGCAGCCTGAACTCGCAGGGTACGACTAATGAAAAACTGTTTTTT
J gene: TRBJ1-4
V gene: TRBV5-1
D gene: NA
clone size: once

CDR3 protein: CASRGTGRGDTQYF
CDR3 DNA: TGTGCCAGCAGGGGGACAGGGAGGGGAGATACGCAGTATTTT
J gene: TRBJ2-3
V gene: TRBV7-9
D gene: TRBD1
clone size: NA

CDR3 protein: CASSLEEGDTQYF
CDR3 DNA: TGTGCCAGCAGTTTGGAGGAAGGAGATACGCAGTATTTT
J gene: TRBJ2-3
V gene: TRBV27
D gene: NA
clone size: once

CDR3 protein: CASSGAGSTDTQYF
CDR3 DNA: TGTGCCAGCAGTGGGGCAGGGAGCACAGATACGCAGTATTTT
J gene: TRBJ2-3
V gene: TRBV2
D gene: NA
clone size: NA

CDR3 protein: CSVVTGAGETQYF
CDR3 DNA: TGCAGCGTTGTCACAGGGGCCGGTGAGACCCAGTACTTC
J gene: TRBJ2-5
V gene: TRBV29-1
D gene: TRBD1
clone size: NA

CDR3 protein: CASSSPTGRVRELFF
CDR3 DNA: TGTGCCAGCAGCTCCCCCACAGGGCGAGTAAGGGAGCTGTTTTTT
J gene: TRBJ2-2
V gene: TRBV5-8
D gene: NA
clone size: NA

CDR3 protein: CASSLGGTGSSNQPQHF
CDR3 DNA: TGCGCCAGCAGCTTGGGGGGGACAGGGTCGAGCAATCAGCCCCAGCATTTT
J gene: TRBJ1-5
V gene: TRBV5-1
D gene: TRBD1
clone size: NA

CDR3 protein: CASWTQGGKLFF
CDR3 DNA: TGTGCCAGCTGGACACAGGGGGGAAAACTGTTTTTT
J gene: TRBJ1-4
V gene: TRBV27
D gene: TRBD1
clone size: NA

CDR3 protein: CASSPPGSSVSNEQFF
CDR3 DNA: TGTGCCAGCAGCCCCCCGGGTTCTAGCGTTTCAAATGAGCAGTTCTTC
J gene: TRBJ2-1
V gene: TRBV7-2
D gene: NA
clone size: NA

CDR3 protein: CASSQGLSTDTQYF
CDR3 DNA: TGCGCCAGCAGCCAGGGGTTGAGCACAGATACGCAGTATTTT
J gene: TRBJ2-3
V gene: TRBV5-1
D gene: NA
clone size: NA

CDR3 protein: CASSSPGQGLFF
CDR3 DNA: TGTGCCAGCAGTTCCCCGGGACAGGGTTTGTTCTTC
J gene: TRBJ2-1
V gene: TRBV6-5
D gene: TRBD1
clone size: NA

CDR3 protein: CASSQDREVLEQYF
CDR3 DNA: TGTGCCAGCAGCCAAGATCGAGAAGTGTTGGAGCAGTACTTC
J gene: TRBJ2-7
V gene: TRBV11-2
D gene: NA
clone size: NA

CDR3 protein: CASSSNAKRAELFF
CDR3 DNA: TGTGCCAGCAGCTCAAATGCAAAGAGGGCCGAGCTGTTTTTT
J gene: TRBJ2-2
V gene: TRBV7-2
D gene: NA
clone size: NA

CDR3 protein: CAAIGGEKLFF
CDR3 DNA: TGTGCCGCCATAGGGGGTGAAAAACTGTTTTTT
J gene: TRBJ1-4
V gene: TRBV7-3
D gene: NA
clone size: NA

CDR3 protein: CASSSRTDLYGYTF
CDR3 DNA: TGTGCCAGCAGCAGTCGGACAGACCTCTATGGCTACACCTTC
J gene: TRBJ1-2
V gene: TRBV11-2
D gene: NA
clone size: NA

CDR3 protein: CASSGQLETQYF
CDR3 DNA: TGTGCCAGCAGTGGACAGCTGGAGACCCAGTACTTC
J gene: TRBJ2-5
V gene: TRBV2
D gene: NA
clone size: NA

CDR3 protein: CASSTRQGARPNEQFF
CDR3 DNA: TGTGCCAGTAGTACCCGACAGGGGGCTCGTCCCAATGAGCAGTTCTTC
J gene: TRBJ2-1
V gene: TRBV19
D gene: TRBD1
clone size: NA

CDR3 protein: CASSFQGDTEAFF
CDR3 DNA: TGTGCCAGCAGCTTTCAGGGGGACACTGAAGCTTTCTTT
J gene: TRBJ1-1
V gene: TRBV5-5
D gene: TRBD1
clone size: NA

CDR3 protein: CASSPELNTEAFF
CDR3 DNA: TGTGCCAGCAGCCCGGAGTTGAACACTGAAGCTTTCTTT
J gene: TRBJ1-1
V gene: TRBV7-9
D gene: NA
clone size: NA

CDR3 protein: CASSYRGLGNTIYF
CDR3 DNA: TGTGCCAGCAGCTACAGGGGGCTAGGAAACACCATATATTTT
J gene: TRBJ1-3
V gene: TRBV7-2
D gene: TRBD1
clone size: NA

CDR3 protein: CASKAGQTKNTEAFF
CDR3 DNA: TGTGCCAGTAAGGCAGGACAGACCAAGAACACTGAAGCTTTCTTT
J gene: TRBJ1-1
V gene: TRBV19
D gene: NA
clone size: NA

CDR3 protein: CASNPSWVLQTDTQYF
CDR3 DNA: TGTGCCAGCAATCCAAGCTGGGTACTACAAACAGATACGCAGTATTTT
J gene: TRBJ2-3
V gene: TRBV2
D gene: NA
clone size: NA

CDR3 protein: CASTKRGTGFTGELFF
CDR3 DNA: TGTGCCAGCACCAAACGGGGGACAGGGTTCACCGGGGAGCTGTTTTTT
J gene: TRBJ2-2
V gene: TRBV27
D gene: TRBD1
clone size: NA

CDR3 protein: CASSIDLRNTGQPQHF
CDR3 DNA: TGTGCCAGTAGTATAGATTTGCGGAATACGGGTCAGCCCCAGCATTTT
J gene: TRBJ1-5
V gene: TRBV19
D gene: NA
clone size: NA